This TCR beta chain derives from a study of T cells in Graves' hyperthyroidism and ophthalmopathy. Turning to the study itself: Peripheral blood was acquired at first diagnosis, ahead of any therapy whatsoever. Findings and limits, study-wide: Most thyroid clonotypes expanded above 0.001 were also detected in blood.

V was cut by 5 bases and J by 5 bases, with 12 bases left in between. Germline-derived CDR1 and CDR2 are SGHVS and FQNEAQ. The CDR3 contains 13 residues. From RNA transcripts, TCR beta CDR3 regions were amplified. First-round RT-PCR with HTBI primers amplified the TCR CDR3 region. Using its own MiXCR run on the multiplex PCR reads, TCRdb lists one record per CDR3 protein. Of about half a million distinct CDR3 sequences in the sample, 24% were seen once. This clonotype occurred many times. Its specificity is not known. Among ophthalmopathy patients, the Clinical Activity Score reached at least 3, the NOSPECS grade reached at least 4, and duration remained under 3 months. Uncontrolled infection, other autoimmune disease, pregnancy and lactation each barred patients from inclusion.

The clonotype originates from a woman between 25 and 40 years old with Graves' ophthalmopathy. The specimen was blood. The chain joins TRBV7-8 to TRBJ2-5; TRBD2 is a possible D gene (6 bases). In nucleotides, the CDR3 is TGTGCCAGCAGCAGACCACGGGAGGAGACCCAGTACTTC. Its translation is CASSRPREETQYF.